Each of the 6 T cell receptor beta chains below was sequenced from the same sample in a study of technical replicates of blood from several donors. Profiling relied on immunoSEQ multiplex PCR, and the TCRdb table lists in-frame clones only, not all of them. The sample records 65,000 to 95,000 clones, approximately 86% being singletons. Sequenced sample: PBMCs. These receptors all stem from a human donor in good health. Some clones in this sample may be carry-over from other donors' samples.

The chain has TRBV19 and TRBJ1-2; the match to TRBD1 covers 7 bases. This CDR3 has 14 residues. V dropped 3 bases and J dropped 4; count of bases not matched to a gene: 5. Germline V lookup: CDR1 LNHDA, CDR2 SQIVND (reference sequence). CDR3 sequence (DNA): TGTGCCAGTAGTATTCAGGGACAGCTCTATGGCTACACCTTC. It is translated as CASSIQGQLYGYTF.

This clone was detected a few times. The rearrangement links TRBV4-2 to TRBJ1-6; D is ambiguous. With 0 bases removed from V and 7 bases from J, the gap between germline ends came to 7 bases. Germline V CDR1 and CDR2: LGHNA, YNFKEQ. The CDR3 spans 14 residues. CDR3 sequence (DNA): TGTGCCAGCAGCCAAGACGGGGAAAATTCACCCCTCCACTTT. Translated: CASSQDGENSPLHF.

The V and J genes are TRBV7-9 and TRBJ2-5; no firm D call. Germline assignment: CDR1 SEHNR and CDR2 FQNEAQ (reference sequence). The CDR3 contains 11 residues. The ends were cut back, 4 bases at V and 3 bases at J, with 3 bases in the middle. The CDR3 reads CASSSEETQYF. CDR3 coding DNA: TGTGCCAGCAGCTCCGAAGAGACCCAGTACTTC.

The chain recombines TRBV11-1 with TRBJ2-7, with D possibly matching TRBD1 (6 bases). The CDR3 covers 15 residues. Germline CDR1 is SGHAT and CDR2 is FQDESV (reference sequence). The germline V and J ends were trimmed by 5 bases and 3 bases, with 17 bases remaining between them. The CDR3 DNA follows: TGTGCCAGCAGCCGTGGGGCAGGGGCGGGCTACGAGCAGTACTTC. The encoded protein is CASSRGAGAGYEQYF. The full variable domain, in which reference TRBV11-1 and TRBJ2-7 provide the parts outside the CDR3, is EAEVAQSPRYKITEKSQAVAFWCDPISGHATLYWYRQILGQGPELLVQFQDESVVDDSQLPKDRFSAERLKGVDSTLKIQPAELGDSAMYLCASSRGAGAGYEQYFGPGTRLTVT.

This clone was seen only once. The chain's CDR3 is CASSLDQGVRETQYF. Written as DNA, the CDR3 is TGCGCCAGCAGCTTGGACCAGGGGGTTCGGGAGACCCAGTACTTC. The chain links TRBV5-1 to TRBJ2-5; 7 positions agree with TRBD1. The germline V gene has CDR1 SGHRS and CDR2 YFSETQ. The CDR3 is 15 amino acids. Trimming cost V 0 bases and J 5 bases; bases outside gene matches: 7. Together with reference TRBV5-1 and TRBJ2-5, the CDR3 gives the full variable domain: KAGVTQTPRYLIKTRGQQVTLSCSPISGHRSVSWYQQTPGQGLQFLFEYFSETQRNKGNFPGRFSGRQFSNSRSEMNVSTLELGDSALYLCASSLDQGVRETQYFGPGTRLLVL.

This chain connects TRBV6-5 to TRBJ2-1; 7 positions match TRBD2. This CDR3 contains 14 residues. After removal of 5 bases from V and 1 base from J, the junction contained 2 bases not matched to a gene. Germline V CDR1 and CDR2: MNHEY, SVGAGI. CDR3 in amino acids: CASSARESYNEQFF. The CDR3 bases are TGTGCCAGCAGTGCGCGGGAGTCCTACAATGAGCAGTTCTTC.